One and the same sample provided the 26 T cell receptor beta chains below, sequenced in a study of OX40 agonist ivuxolimab in advanced cancers. Libraries were made using the immunoSEQ multiplex PCR assay. This immuneACCESS table, as held by TCRdb, lists in-frame sequences with V and J called but not all clones. Of the missing ones, under half trace to an unresolved V gene in checked studies; the others have no known cause. The sample includes tens of thousands of clones, with more than 75% observed a single time. The ten largest clones take up more than 4.5% of the sample. This specimen consisted of CD4+ or CD8+ T cells sorted from blood, obtained in a trial of the OX40 agonist ivuxolimab. The receptors shown here come from an adult with an advanced solid tumor such as melanoma, head and neck, liver or kidney cancer.

The V call is TRBV6-6, the J call TRBJ1-2; D not resolved. Germline CDR1 is MNHNY and CDR2 is SVGAGI (reference sequence). V lost 8 bases, J lost 8 bases, and 9 bases lay in between. There are 10 residues in the CDR3. The CDR3 sequence is CASGLSGYTF. Here the CDR3 DNA reads TGTGCCAGCGGATTATCAGGCTACACCTTC.

The chain carries TRBV10-3 and TRBJ2-2; D is uncertain. The CDR3 has 16 amino acids. The ends were cut back, 4 bases at V and 1 base at J, with 13 bases in the middle. CDR1 is ENHRY and CDR2 is SYGVKD in the germline V gene. The DNA of the CDR3 is TGTGCCATCAGTGTGAACGATCCCCAGAACACCGGGGAGCTGTTTTTT. Protein: CAISVNDPQNTGELFF.

In this sample, this clone turned up once. This chain uses TRBV10-1 with TRBJ1-2; D is unclear. The germline gives CDR1 WNHNN, CDR2 SYGVQD (reference sequence). There are 13 residues in the CDR3. V lost 0 bases and J lost 4, with 6 bases in between. The CDR3 is CASSESTVYGYTF. CDR3 DNA: TGCGCCAGCAGTGAGTCTACAGTCTATGGCTACACCTTC.

This CDR3 reads CAISESLLDGTGGQPQHF. The CDR3 nucleotides read TGTGCCATCAGTGAGTCGCTACTAGACGGGACAGGGGGGCAGCCCCAGCATTTT. V usage is TRBV10-3 and J usage is TRBJ1-5, with 11 bases identical to TRBD1. The CDR3 sequence is 18 residues long. Germline CDR1 is ENHRY and CDR2 is SYGVKD. V trimming: 0 bases; J trimming: 7 bases; junction bases outside the gene matches: 11.

This clone was detected only once. The J gene is TRBJ2-5, the V gene TRBV28; 10 nucleotides align to TRBD2. The CDR3 extends over 17 amino acids. In germline, CDR1 is MDHEN, CDR2 SYDVKM. Trimming cost V 4 bases and J 5 bases; bases outside gene matches: 13. CDR3: CASSYPRAGGPRETQYF. The DNA for the CDR3 is TGTGCCAGCAGTTACCCCCGAGCGGGAGGGCCCCGGGAGACCCAGTACTTC.

The chain uses TRBV28 and TRBJ2-2, with 12 bases matching TRBD2. CDR1 and CDR2 (germline): MDHEN, SYDVKM. The CDR3 totals 16 residues. V shed 3 bases, J shed 5 bases, and the junction held 4 bases outside the gene matches. CDR3 sequence reads: CASSLASGGATGELFF. CDR3 DNA: TGTGCCAGCAGTTTGGCTAGCGGGGGGGCGACCGGGGAGCTGTTTTTT. The variable domain in full, with the rest retrieved from reference TRBV28 and TRBJ2-2, is DVKVTQSSRYLVKRTGEKVFLECVQDMDHENMFWYRQDPGLGLRLIYFSYDVKMKEKGDIPEGYSVSREKKERFSLILESASTNQTSMYLCASSLASGGATGELFFGEGSRLTVL.

The chain has TRBV6-5 and TRBJ1-2, with TRBD1 as a possible D gene (6 bases). The CDR3 has 16 amino acids. Trimming removed 2 bases at V and 6 bases at J, with 19 bases between. The germline V gene has CDR1 MNHEY and CDR2 SVGAGI. The CDR3 coding sequence is TGTGCCAGCAGTTACGACTCTGTAAGGGACATAGATGGCTACACCTTC. Translating it yields CASSYDSVRDIDGYTF.

The rearrangement joins TRBV10-3 to TRBJ1-1; D not certain. V dropped 7 bases and J dropped 3 bases, with 15 bases sitting between them. Germline V gene data show CDR1 as ENHRY and CDR2 as SYGVKD. The CDR3 runs to 14 residues. The DNA of the CDR3 is TGTGCCATCATCCCCGCTCTGGGCCACACTGAAGCTTTCTTT. This gives the protein CAIIPALGHTEAFF.

The rearrangement links TRBV28 to TRBJ1-5; 7 nucleotides match TRBD1. The length of the CDR3 is 15 residues. Germline assignment: CDR1 MDHEN and CDR2 SYDVKM. This CDR3 is CGSREWAGGNQPQHF. The CDR3 DNA is TGTGGATCCCGTGAGTGGGCAGGGGGGAATCAGCCCCAGCATTTT.

The chain combines TRBV5-5 with TRBJ1-2; D perhaps matches TRBD1 (6 bases). The V and J ends lost 1 base and 2 bases respectively, with 9 bases between them. There are 14 residues in the CDR3. CDR1 is SGHKS, CDR2 YYEKEE, per germline (reference sequence). The CDR3 reads CASSLTGPNYGYTF. The CDR3 bases are TGTGCCAGCAGCTTGACAGGGCCCAACTATGGCTACACCTTC. The complete variable domain, with remaining parts taken from reference TRBV5-5 and TRBJ1-2, reads DAGVTQSPTHLIKTRGQQVTLRCSPISGHKSVSWYQQVLGQGPQFIFQYYEKEERGRGNFPDRFSARQFPNYSSELNVNALLLGDSALYLCASSLTGPNYGYTFGSGTRLTVV.

This clone was seen once. The rearrangement uses TRBV7-2 and TRBJ2-7, with D perhaps TRBD1 (6 bases). Germline V gene lookup returns CDR1 SGHTA and CDR2 FQGNSA. V was clipped by 3 bases and J by 3 bases, with 15 bases between them. The CDR3 has 15 amino acids. This chain's CDR3 is CASSFDRGSLYEQYF. CDR3 sequence (DNA): TGTGCCAGCAGCTTTGATAGGGGGTCTCTCTACGAGCAGTACTTC.

This chain joins TRBV7-9 and TRBJ2-5; D unresolved. Germline CDR1 is SEHNR and CDR2 is FQNEAQ (reference sequence). The CDR3 runs to 13 residues. Trimming took 5 bases from V and 5 from J, leaving 12 bases between them. The CDR3 DNA sequence: TGTGCCAGCAGCCCTGGACCGATGGAGACCCAGTACTTC. Encoded protein: CASSPGPMETQYF. The entire variable domain, with the rest obtained from reference TRBV7-9 and TRBJ2-5, is as follows: DTGVSQNPRHKITKRGQNVTFRCDPISEHNRLYWYRQTLGQGPEFLTYFQNEAQLEKSRLLSDRFSAERPKGSFSTLEIQRTEQGDSAMYLCASSPGPMETQYFGPGTRLLVL.

The chain couples TRBV28 to TRBJ1-1; 8 bases line up with TRBD1. The CDR3 runs to 13 residues. The germline V gene has CDR1 MDHEN and CDR2 SYDVKM. Trimming removed 5 bases from V and 7 bases from J; junction bases left unmatched: 6. The CDR3 coding sequence is TGTGCCAGCAGTCTCGGGACAGGAGGTGAAGCTTTCTTT. Protein product: CASSLGTGGEAFF.

This sequence joins TRBV5-1 and TRBJ2-3; D is uncertain. The V gene lost 4 bases and the J gene lost 0 bases, with 12 bases spanning the gap. The germline gives CDR1 SGHRS, CDR2 YFSETQ. This CDR3 has 15 residues. The CDR3 DNA sequence: TGCGCCAGCAGCAAACAAGGATTCAGCACAGATACGCAGTATTTT. This gives the protein CASSKQGFSTDTQYF.

V usage is TRBV6-6 and J usage is TRBJ2-7, with TRBD2 matching 9 bases. Germline V gene data show CDR1 as MNHNY and CDR2 as SVGAGI (reference sequence). The J segment lost 0 bases and the V segment lost 6 bases, leaving 9 bases of the junction unmatched. The length of the CDR3 is 16 residues. CDR3 loop: CASSPGLALSSYEQYF. CDR3 DNA: TGTGCCAGCAGCCCCGGACTAGCGCTAAGCTCCTACGAGCAGTACTTC.

This sequence joins TRBV7-8 and TRBJ2-7; D is unresolved. Trimming left V 3 bases short and J 4 bases short, with 10 bases between. Germline V gene data show CDR1 as SGHVS and CDR2 as FQNEAQ. The CDR3 has 13 amino acids. CDR3 nucleotide sequence: TGTGCCAGCAGCTTCGATAGTCCGTACGAGCAGTACTTC. Protein sequence: CASSFDSPYEQYF.

V and J are TRBV10-3 and TRBJ2-5, with TRBD1 matching over 7 bases. J was trimmed by 7 bases and V by 5 bases; bases with no gene match: 7. Germline CDR1 is ENHRY and CDR2 is SYGVKD. The CDR3 is made up of 13 amino acids. The CDR3, as DNA: TGTGCCATCAGTTCAACAGGGGTTTGGACCCAGTACTTC. It encodes CAISSTGVWTQYF.

Points on this clone: A read error may produce the germline difference seen at one junction end. The rearrangement links TRBV6-5 to TRBJ2-7; D gene ambiguous. The CDR3 is made up of 13 amino acids. Germline CDR1 MNHEY, CDR2 SVGAGI. CDR3 sequence reads: CASSDTGPYQQYF. CDR3 DNA: TGTGCCAGCAGTGACACCGGCCCCTACCAGCAGTACTTC.

The chain carries TRBV6-6 and TRBJ1-2; D not resolved. This CDR3 comprises 15 residues. CDR1 is MNHNY, CDR2 SVGAGI, per germline (reference sequence). V dropped 3 bases and J dropped 2 bases, with 13 bases sitting between them. For the CDR3, the DNA is TGTGCCAGCAGTTATTCTGTGTTTTCCAACTATGGCTACACCTTC. Translation: CASSYSVFSNYGYTF.

The V and J genes are TRBV6-1 and TRBJ2-3; D possibly matches TRBD1 or TRBD2 (5 bases each). Trimming left V 6 bases short and J 4 bases short, with 14 bases between. The CDR3 runs to 14 residues. CDR1 and CDR2 from the germline V gene are MNHNS and SASEGT. CDR3 DNA sequence: TGTGCCAGCAGGGTGATGGGGGTGGCAGATACGCAGTATTTT. Protein product: CASRVMGVADTQYF.

The V call is TRBV9, the J call TRBJ1-5; D unclear. The CDR3 contains 15 residues. Deletions cut 3 bases from V and 6 bases from J, with 16 bases between. CDR1 SGDLS and CDR2 YYNGEE come from the germline V gene. CDR3 sequence reads: CASSATMIPGQPQHF. CDR3 coding DNA: TGTGCCAGCAGCGCGACTATGATTCCTGGTCAGCCCCAGCATTTT.

The DNA of the CDR3 is TGTGCCAGCGGGTACGCCGGTAATCGGAATCAGCCCCAGCATTTT. As protein: CASGYAGNRNQPQHF. The chain couples TRBV28 to TRBJ1-5; D gene uncertain. This CDR3 region has 15 residues. Per the germline V gene, CDR1 is MDHEN and CDR2 is SYDVKM. V lost 8 bases, J lost 4 bases, and 18 bases lay in between.

The chain couples TRBV11-3 to TRBJ2-5; TRBD2 matches 9 bases. Trimming cost V 5 bases and J 4 bases; bases outside gene matches: 8. The V gene's germline CDR1 is SGHNT and CDR2 YENEEA. The CDR3 is 15 residues long. The CDR3 sequence is CASSLDSGRGETQYF. The CDR3 region has the DNA TGTGCCAGCAGCCTGGATAGCGGGAGAGGAGAGACCCAGTACTTC.

The chain uses TRBV2 and TRBJ2-7; D gene uncertain. The CDR3 loop spans 14 amino acids. Germline assignment: CDR1 SNHLY and CDR2 FYNNEI. Trimming stripped 6 bases from V and 5 bases from J, with 17 bases between. This chain's CDR3 is CASSVTVGRNEQYF. CDR3 DNA: TGTGCCAGCAGCGTTACCGTAGGACGTAACGAGCAGTACTTC.

The chain links TRBV7-8 to TRBJ1-2; the match to TRBD1 covers 7 bases. The V and J ends lost 0 bases and 8 bases, in that order; junction bases with no gene match: 6. Germline V lookup: CDR1 SGHVS, CDR2 FQNEAQ. The CDR3 sequence is 14 residues long. The CDR3 DNA sequence: TGTGCCAGCAGCTTAGCGTACAGGGGAACCGGCTACACCTTC. It yields the protein CASSLAYRGTGYTF. The full variable domain, in which reference TRBV7-8 and TRBJ1-2 provide the parts outside the CDR3, is GAGVSQSPRYKVAKRGQDVALRCDPISGHVSLFWYQQALGQGPEFLTYFQNEAQLDKSGLPSDRFFAERPEGSVSTLKIQRTQQEDSAVYLCASSLAYRGTGYTFGSGTRLTVV.

This clone was counted once. This chain joins TRBV5-1 and TRBJ1-2; 9 bases are shared with TRBD1. Unmatched junction bases numbered 10, after V lost 2 bases and J lost 8 bases. The CDR3 consists of 15 residues. CDR1 and CDR2 (germline): SGHRS, YFSETQ. CDR3 bases: TGCGCCAGCAGCTTCGGGACAGGGCAAGTACAGGGCTACACCTTC. This encodes CASSFGTGQVQGYTF.